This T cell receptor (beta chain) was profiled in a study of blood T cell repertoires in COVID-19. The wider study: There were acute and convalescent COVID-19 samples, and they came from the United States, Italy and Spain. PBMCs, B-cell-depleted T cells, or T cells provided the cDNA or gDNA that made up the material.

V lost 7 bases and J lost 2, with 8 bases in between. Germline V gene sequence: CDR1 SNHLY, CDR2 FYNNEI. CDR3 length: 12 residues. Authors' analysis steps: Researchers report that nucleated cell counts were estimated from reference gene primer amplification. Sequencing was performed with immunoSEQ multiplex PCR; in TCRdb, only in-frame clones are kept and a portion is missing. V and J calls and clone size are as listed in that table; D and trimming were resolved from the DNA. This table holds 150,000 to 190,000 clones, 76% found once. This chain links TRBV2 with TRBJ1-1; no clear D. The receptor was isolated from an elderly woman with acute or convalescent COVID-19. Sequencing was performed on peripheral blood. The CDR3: CASKPINTEAFF. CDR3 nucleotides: TGTGCCAGCAAGCCGATAAACACTGAAGCTTTCTTT. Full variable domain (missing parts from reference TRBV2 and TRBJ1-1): EPEVTQTPSHQVTQMGQEVILRCVPISNHLYFYWYRQILGQKVEFLVSFYNNEISEKSEIFDDQFSVERPDGSNFTLKIRSTKLEDSAMYFCASKPINTEAFFGQGTRLTVV.